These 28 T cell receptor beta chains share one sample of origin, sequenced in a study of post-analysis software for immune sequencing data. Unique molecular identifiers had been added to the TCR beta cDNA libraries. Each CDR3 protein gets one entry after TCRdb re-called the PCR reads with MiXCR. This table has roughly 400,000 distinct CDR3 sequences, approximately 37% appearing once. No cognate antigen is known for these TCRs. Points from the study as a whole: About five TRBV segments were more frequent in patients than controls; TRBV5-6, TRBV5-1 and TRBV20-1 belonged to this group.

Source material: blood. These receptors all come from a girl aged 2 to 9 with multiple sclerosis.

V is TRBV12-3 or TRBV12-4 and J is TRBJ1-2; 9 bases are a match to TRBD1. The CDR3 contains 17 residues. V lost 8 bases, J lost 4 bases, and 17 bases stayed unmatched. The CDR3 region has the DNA TGTGCCAGCCTTCTACTCCCCGGGACAGGGAGGAGCTATGGCTACACCTTC. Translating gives CASLLLPGTGRSYGYTF.

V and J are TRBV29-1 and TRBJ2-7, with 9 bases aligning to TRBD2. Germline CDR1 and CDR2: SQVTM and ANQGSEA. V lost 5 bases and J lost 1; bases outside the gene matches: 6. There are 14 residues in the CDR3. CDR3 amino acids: CSVLMTSGSYEQYF. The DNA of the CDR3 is TGCAGCGTTTTAATGACTAGCGGATCCTACGAGCAGTACTTC.

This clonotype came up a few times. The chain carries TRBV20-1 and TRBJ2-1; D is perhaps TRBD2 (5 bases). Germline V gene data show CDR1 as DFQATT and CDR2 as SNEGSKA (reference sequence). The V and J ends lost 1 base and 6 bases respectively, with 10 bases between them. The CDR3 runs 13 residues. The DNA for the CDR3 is TGCAGTGCTAGAGTAGCGAGCTTCAATGAGCAGTTCTTC. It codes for CSARVASFNEQFF.

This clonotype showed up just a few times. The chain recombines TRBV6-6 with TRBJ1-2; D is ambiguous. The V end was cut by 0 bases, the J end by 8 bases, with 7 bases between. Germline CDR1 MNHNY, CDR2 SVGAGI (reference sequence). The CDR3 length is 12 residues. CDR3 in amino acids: CASSYSMRGYTF. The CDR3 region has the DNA TGTGCCAGCAGTTACTCGATGCGGGGCTACACCTTC.

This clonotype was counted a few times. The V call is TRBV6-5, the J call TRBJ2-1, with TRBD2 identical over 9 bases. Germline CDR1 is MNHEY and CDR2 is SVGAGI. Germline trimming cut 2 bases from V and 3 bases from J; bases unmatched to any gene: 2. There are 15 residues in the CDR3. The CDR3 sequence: CASSYGSGGYNEQFF. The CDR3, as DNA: TGTGCCAGCAGTTACGGTAGCGGGGGCTACAATGAGCAGTTCTTC.

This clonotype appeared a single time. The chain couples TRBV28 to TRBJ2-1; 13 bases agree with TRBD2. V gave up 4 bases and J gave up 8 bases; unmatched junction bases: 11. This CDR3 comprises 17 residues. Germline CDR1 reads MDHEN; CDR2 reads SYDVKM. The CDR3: CASSSGLAGVLSDEQFF. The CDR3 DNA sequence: TGTGCCAGCAGTTCAGGACTAGCGGGAGTTCTGAGCGATGAGCAGTTCTTC. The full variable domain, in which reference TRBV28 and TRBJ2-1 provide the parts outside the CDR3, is DVKVTQSSRYLVKRTGEKVFLECVQDMDHENMFWYRQDPGLGLRLIYFSYDVKMKEKGDIPEGYSVSREKKERFSLILESASTNQTSMYLCASSSGLAGVLSDEQFFGPGTRLTVL.

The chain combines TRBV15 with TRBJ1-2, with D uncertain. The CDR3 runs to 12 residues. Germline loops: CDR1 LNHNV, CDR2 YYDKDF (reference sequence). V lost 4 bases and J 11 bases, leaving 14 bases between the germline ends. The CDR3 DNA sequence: TGTGCCACCAGCATCGGGAACGCGGGATACACCTTC. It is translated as CATSIGNAGYTF.

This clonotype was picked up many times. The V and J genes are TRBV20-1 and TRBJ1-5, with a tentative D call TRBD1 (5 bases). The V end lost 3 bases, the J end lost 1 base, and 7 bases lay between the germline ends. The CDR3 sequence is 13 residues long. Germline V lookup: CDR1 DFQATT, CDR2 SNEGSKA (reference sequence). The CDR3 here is CSARQGSNQPQHF. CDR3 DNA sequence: TGCAGTGCTAGGCAGGGCAGCAATCAGCCCCAGCATTTT.

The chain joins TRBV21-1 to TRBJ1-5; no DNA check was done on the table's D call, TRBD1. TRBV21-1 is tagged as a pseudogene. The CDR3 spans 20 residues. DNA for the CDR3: TGTGCCAGCAGCAAAGCGGCTGATACAGGGCTGGCGATTAGCAATCAGCCCCAGCATTTT. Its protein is CASSKAADTGLAISNQPQHF.

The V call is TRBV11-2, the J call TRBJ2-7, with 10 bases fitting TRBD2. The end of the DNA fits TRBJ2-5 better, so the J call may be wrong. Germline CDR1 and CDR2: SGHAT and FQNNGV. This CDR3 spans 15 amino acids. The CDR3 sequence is CASSRTSGASETQYF. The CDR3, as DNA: TGTGCCAGCAGCAGGACTAGCGGAGCAAGTGAGACCCAGTACTTC.

CDR3 in amino acids: CASSPPGQGTEAFF. The CDR3 DNA reads TGTGCCAGCAGTCCACCGGGACAGGGCACTGAAGCTTTCTTT. This rearrangement joins TRBV12-3 or TRBV12-4 to TRBJ1-1, with 9 bases aligning to TRBD1. The CDR3 is 14 amino acids. Unmatched junction bases numbered 5, after V lost 5 bases and J lost 4 bases.

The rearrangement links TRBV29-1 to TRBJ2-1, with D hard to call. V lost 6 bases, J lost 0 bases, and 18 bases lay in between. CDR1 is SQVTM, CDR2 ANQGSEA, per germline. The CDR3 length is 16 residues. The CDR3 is CSVPKPGSISYNEQFF. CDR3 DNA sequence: TGCAGCGTACCCAAGCCGGGCAGTATCTCCTACAATGAGCAGTTCTTC.

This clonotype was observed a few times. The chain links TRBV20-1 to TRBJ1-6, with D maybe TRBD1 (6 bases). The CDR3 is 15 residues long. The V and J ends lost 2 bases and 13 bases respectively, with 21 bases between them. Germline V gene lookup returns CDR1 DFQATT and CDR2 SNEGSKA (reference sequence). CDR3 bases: TGCAGTGCTAGACTGACCGGGACACGGGGTAAGCCCCTCCACTTT. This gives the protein CSARLTGTRGKPLHF.

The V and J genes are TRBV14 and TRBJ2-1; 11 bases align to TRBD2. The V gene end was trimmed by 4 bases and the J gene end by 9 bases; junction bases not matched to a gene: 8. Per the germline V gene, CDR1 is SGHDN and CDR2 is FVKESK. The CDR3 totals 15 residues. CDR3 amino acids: CASSRTSGSLGEQFF. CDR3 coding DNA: TGTGCCAGCAGCCGAACTAGCGGGAGTCTGGGTGAGCAGTTCTTC. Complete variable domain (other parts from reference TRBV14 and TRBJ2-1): EAGVTQFPSHSVIEKGQTVTLRCDPISGHDNLYWYRRVMGKEIKFLLHFVKESKQDESGMPNNRFLAERTGGTYSTLKVQPAELEDSGVYFCASSRTSGSLGEQFFGPGTRLTVL.

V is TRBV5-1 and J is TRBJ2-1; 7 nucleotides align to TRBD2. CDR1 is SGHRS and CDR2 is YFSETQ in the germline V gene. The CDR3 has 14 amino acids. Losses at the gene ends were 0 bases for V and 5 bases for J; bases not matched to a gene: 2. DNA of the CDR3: TGCGCCAGCAGCTTGGCCCGGGAGGACAATGAGCAGTTCTTC. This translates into CASSLAREDNEQFF.

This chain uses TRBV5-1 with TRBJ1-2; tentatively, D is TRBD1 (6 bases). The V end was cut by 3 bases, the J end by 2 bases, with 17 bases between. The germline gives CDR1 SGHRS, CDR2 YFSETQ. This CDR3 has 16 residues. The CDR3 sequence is CASSSRNRALNYGYTF. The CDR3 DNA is TGCGCCAGCAGCTCGAGAAACAGGGCCCTAAACTATGGCTACACCTTC.

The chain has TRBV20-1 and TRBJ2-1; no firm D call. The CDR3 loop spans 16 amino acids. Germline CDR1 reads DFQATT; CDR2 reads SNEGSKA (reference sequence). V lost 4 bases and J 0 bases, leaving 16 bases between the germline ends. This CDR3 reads CSANSPAASSYNEQFF. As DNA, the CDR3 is TGCAGTGCTAATTCCCCGGCTGCGAGCTCCTACAATGAGCAGTTCTTC.

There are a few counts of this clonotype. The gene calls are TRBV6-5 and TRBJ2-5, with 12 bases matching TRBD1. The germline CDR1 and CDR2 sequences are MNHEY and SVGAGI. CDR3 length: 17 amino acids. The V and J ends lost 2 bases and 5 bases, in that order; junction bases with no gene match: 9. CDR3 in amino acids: CASSYTGQGARGETQYF. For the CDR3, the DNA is TGTGCCAGCAGTTACACGGGACAGGGGGCGAGGGGGGAGACCCAGTACTTC.

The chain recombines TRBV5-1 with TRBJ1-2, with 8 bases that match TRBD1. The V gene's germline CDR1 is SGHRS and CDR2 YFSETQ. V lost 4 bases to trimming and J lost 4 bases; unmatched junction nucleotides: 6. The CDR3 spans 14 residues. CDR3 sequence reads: CASSTDRVAYGYTF. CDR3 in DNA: TGCGCCAGCAGCACGGACAGGGTGGCCTATGGCTACACCTTC.

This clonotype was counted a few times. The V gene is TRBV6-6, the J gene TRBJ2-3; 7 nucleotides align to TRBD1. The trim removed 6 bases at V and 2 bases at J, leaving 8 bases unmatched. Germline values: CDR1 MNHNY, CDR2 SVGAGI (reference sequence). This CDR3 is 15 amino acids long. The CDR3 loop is CASSHNRGTTDTQYF. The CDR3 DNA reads TGTGCCAGCAGCCATAACAGGGGCACCACAGATACGCAGTATTTT.

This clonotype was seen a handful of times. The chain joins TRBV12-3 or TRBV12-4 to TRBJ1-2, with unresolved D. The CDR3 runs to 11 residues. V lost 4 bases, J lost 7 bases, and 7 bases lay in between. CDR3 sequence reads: CASSSSAGYTF. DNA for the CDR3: TGTGCCAGCAGTTCCTCCGCTGGCTACACCTTC.

The CDR3 DNA reads TGTGCCAGCAGCTCCCCCGGGCTAGCGCCCACAGATACGCAGTATTTT. Translation gives CASSSPGLAPTDTQYF. V gene TRBV7-2 combines with J gene TRBJ2-3; D is possibly TRBD2 (6 bases). Germline-derived CDR1 and CDR2 are SGHTA and FQGNSA. The V gene lost 4 bases and the J gene lost 2 bases, with 16 bases spanning the gap. The CDR3 sequence is 16 residues long.

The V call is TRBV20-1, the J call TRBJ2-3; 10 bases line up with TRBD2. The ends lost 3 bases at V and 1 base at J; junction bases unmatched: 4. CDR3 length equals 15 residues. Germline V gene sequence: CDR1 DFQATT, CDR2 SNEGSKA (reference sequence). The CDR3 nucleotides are TGCAGTGCTAGGGGGACTAGCGACGGCACAGATACGCAGTATTTT. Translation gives CSARGTSDGTDTQYF.

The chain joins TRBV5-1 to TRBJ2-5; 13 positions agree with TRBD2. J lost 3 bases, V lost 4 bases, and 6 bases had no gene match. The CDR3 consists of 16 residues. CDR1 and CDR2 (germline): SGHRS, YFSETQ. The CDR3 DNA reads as TGCGCCAGCAGCCCACTAGCGGGGGGGCCTAAAGAGACCCAGTACTTC. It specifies CASSPLAGGPKETQYF.

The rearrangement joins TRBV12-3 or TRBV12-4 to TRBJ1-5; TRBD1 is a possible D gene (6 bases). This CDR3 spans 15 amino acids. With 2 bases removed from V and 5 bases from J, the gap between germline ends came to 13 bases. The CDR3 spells CASSLNTGFDQPQHF. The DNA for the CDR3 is TGTGCCAGCAGTTTAAACACAGGGTTTGATCAGCCCCAGCATTTT.

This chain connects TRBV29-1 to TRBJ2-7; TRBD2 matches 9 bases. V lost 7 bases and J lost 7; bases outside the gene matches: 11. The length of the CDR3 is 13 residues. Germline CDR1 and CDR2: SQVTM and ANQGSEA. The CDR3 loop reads CSAAVAGVGEQYF. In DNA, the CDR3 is TGCAGCGCCGCCGTAGCGGGAGTGGGGGAGCAGTACTTC.

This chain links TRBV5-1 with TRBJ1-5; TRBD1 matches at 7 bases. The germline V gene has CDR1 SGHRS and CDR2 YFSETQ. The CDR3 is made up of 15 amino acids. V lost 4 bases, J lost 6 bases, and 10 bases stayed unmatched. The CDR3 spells CASSPTPGGRQPQHF. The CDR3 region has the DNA TGCGCCAGCAGCCCAACCCCAGGGGGGCGTCAGCCCCAGCATTTT.

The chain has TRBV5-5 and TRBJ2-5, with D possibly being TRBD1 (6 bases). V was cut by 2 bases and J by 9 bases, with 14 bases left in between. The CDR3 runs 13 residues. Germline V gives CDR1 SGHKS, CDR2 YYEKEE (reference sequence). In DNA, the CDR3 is TGTGCCAGCAGCTTCCGGACAGCCCCTGCCCAGTACTTC. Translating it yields CASSFRTAPAQYF.